This paragraph covers one T cell receptor (beta chain) sequence. No antigen is known for it. This sample is drawn from a study of T cells after yellow fever vaccination. General study results and limits: Most primary-vaccination clones reappeared after the booster (just under 98% CD4, roughly 90% CD8). There was a possibility that FACS-sorted repertoires contained abundant clonotypes contaminating from the bulk population. Researchers report a weaker secondary response that nonetheless peaked faster, day 5 versus 15.

J lost 5 bases, V lost 3 bases, and 4 bases had no gene match. This CDR3 region has 14 residues. CDR1 SGHRS and CDR2 YFSETQ come from the germline V gene. For TCR, cDNA came from 5'RACE template switching, which added a universal primer site and UMIs. Each CDR3 protein gets one entry after TCRdb re-called the 5' RACE reads with MiXCR. The table lists over 250,000 distinct CDR3 sequences, about 4% of them singletons. This chain links TRBV5-1 with TRBJ1-4; 7 bases agree with TRBD1. The sample was PBMCs, taken 5 days after the yellow fever booster vaccination. The TCR sequence derives from a man aged 18 to 29 who received the YFV17D yellow fever vaccine. The CDR3 protein is CASSSDRRNEKLFF. The CDR3 DNA follows: TGCGCCAGCAGCTCGGACAGGAGAAATGAAAAACTGTTTTTT.